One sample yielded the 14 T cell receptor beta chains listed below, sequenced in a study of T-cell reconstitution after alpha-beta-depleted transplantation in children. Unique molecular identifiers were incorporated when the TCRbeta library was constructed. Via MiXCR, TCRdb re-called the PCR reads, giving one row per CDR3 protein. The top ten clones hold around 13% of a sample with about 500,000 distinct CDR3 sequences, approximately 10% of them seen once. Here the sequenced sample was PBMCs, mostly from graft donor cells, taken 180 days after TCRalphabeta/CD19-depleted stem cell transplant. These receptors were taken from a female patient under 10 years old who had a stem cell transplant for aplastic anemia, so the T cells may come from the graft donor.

This CDR3 reads CASSSQEEGVPRAFF. In DNA form, the CDR3 reads TGTGCCAGCAGCTCTCAAGAGGAGGGCGTACCCAGAGCTTTCTTT. The J gene is TRBJ1-1, the V gene TRBV7-2; D unclear. Germline V gene lookup returns CDR1 SGHTA and CDR2 FQGNSA. CDR3 size: 15 residues. V was trimmed by 4 bases and J by 10 bases, leaving 22 bases between them.

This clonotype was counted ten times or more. The CDR3 coding sequence is TGTGCCAGCAGGCGACTTGATACCGGGGAGCTGTTTTTT. Protein: CASRRLDTGELFF. The chain recombines TRBV12-3 or TRBV12-4 with TRBJ2-2; D is ambiguous. The germline V and J ends were trimmed by 6 bases and 5 bases, with 10 bases remaining between them. The CDR3 consists of 13 residues.

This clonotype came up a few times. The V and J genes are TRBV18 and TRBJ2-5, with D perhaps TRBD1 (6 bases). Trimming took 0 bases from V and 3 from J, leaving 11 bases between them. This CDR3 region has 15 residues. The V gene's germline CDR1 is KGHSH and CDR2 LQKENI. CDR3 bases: TGTGCCAGCTCACCACCGGTTGGACAGAAAGAGACCCAGTACTTC. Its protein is CASSPPVGQKETQYF.

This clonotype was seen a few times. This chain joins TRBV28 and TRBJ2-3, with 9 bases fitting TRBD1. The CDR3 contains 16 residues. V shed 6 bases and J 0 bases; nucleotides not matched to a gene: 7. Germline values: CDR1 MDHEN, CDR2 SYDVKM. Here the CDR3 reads CASSETGGPSTDTQYF. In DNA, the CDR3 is TGTGCCAGCAGCGAAACAGGGGGCCCCAGCACAGATACGCAGTATTTT.

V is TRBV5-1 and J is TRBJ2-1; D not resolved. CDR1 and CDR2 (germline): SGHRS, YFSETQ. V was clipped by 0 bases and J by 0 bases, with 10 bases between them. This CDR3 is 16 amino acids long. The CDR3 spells CASSLAQQTSYNEQFF. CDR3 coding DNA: TGCGCCAGCAGCTTGGCCCAGCAGACCTCCTACAATGAGCAGTTCTTC.

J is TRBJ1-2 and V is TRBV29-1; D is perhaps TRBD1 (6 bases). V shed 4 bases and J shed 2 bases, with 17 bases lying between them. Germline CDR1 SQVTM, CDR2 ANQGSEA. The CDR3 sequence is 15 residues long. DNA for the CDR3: TGCAGCGTTGGAGGAGGACAGTTGAAGAACTATGGCTACACCTTC. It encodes CSVGGGQLKNYGYTF.

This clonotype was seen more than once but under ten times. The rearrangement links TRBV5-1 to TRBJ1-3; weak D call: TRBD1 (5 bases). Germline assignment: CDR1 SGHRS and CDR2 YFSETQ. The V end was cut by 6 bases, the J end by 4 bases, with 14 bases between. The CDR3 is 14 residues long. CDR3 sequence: CASMAGTIGNTIYF. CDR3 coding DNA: TGCGCCAGCATGGCAGGGACGATCGGAAACACCATATATTTT.

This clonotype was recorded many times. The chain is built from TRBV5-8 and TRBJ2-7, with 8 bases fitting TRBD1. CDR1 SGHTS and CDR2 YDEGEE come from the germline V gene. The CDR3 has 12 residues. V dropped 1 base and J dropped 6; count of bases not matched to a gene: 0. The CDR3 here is CASSLTGGEQYV. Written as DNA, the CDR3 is TGTGCCAGCAGCTTGACAGGGGGCGAGCAGTACGTC.

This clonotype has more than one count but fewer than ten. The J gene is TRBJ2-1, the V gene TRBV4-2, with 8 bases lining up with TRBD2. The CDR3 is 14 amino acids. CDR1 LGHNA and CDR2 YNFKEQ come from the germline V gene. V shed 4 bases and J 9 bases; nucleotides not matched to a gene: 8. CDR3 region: CASSLVAGNREQFF. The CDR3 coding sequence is TGTGCCAGCAGCCTCGTAGCGGGAAATCGTGAGCAGTTCTTC.

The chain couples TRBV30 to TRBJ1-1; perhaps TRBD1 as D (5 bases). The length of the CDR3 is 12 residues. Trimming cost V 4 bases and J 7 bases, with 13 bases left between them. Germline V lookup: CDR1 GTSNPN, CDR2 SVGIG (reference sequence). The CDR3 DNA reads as TGTGCCTGGACCCCCGGGGGTAATGAAGCTTTCTTT. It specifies CAWTPGGNEAFF.

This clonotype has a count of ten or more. The CDR3 here is CSARDKGGGNTEAFF. Here the CDR3 DNA reads TGCAGTGCTAGAGATAAGGGAGGCGGAAACACTGAAGCTTTCTTT. The chain recombines TRBV20-1 with TRBJ1-1, with unresolved D. V was trimmed by 0 bases and J by 2 bases, leaving 13 bases between them. The CDR3 covers 15 residues. From germline, CDR1 is DFQATT and CDR2 SNEGSKA (reference sequence).

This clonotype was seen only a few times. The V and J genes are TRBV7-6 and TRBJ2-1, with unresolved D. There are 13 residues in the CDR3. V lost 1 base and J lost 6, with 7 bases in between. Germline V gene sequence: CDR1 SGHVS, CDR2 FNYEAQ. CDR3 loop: CASSLVPSNEQFF. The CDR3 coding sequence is TGTGCCAGCAGCTTAGTGCCCAGCAATGAGCAGTTCTTC.

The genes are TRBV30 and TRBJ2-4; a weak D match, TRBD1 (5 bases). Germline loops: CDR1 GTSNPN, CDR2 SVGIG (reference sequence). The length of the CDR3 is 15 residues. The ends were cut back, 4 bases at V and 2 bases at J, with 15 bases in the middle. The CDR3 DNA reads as TGTGCCTGGACCGTAGACAGACTGACCAAAAACATTCAGTACTTC. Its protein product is CAWTVDRLTKNIQYF.

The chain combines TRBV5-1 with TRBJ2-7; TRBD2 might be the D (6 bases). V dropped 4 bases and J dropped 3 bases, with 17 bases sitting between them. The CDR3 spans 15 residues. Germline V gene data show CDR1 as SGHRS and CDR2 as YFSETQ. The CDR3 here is CASSPRGVSGYEQYF. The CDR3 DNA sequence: TGCGCCAGCAGCCCCCGAGGTGTTAGCGGCTACGAGCAGTACTTC.